The present T cell receptor (beta chain) was sequenced within a study of cytomegalovirus exposure and HLA in healthy donors. CDR3 size: 13 residues. Germline trimming cut 2 bases from V and 5 bases from J; bases unmatched to any gene: 4. Germline CDR1 SQVTM, CDR2 ANQGSEA. This clone was seen only a few times. Its antigen is undetermined. Notes on the study in general: Investigators reported about 160 TCR beta chains as tied to cytomegalovirus.

This PCR relied on a set of 60 Vbeta primers and 13 Jbeta primers. Per the original methods: Later, about 80 million unique TCR beta chains were counted in an analysis, and about 10 million of them were shared. Repertoires were generated with immunoSEQ multiplex PCR, while TCRdb's copy carries only in-frame clones and drops some. Clone size and V and J calls were adopted from that table, with D and trimming inferred from the DNA. The data show 140,000 to 150,000 clones, roughly 10% seen once. V usage is TRBV29-1 and J usage is TRBJ2-7; 9 nucleotides match TRBD1. The source material was PBMCs. This sequence originates from a man aged 50-60 years in good health and CMV-seronegative. The CDR3 nucleotides are TGCAGCGTTGAATTGGGACAGGGTAACGAGCAGTACTTC. Encoded protein: CSVELGQGNEQYF.